This section outlines one T cell receptor (beta chain) sequence together with its context. The V gene's germline CDR1 is SGHAT and CDR2 FQNNGV. With V trimmed by 5 bases and J by 5 bases, 14 bases remained unmatched. This CDR3 has 16 residues. The data were taken from a study of blood T cell repertoires in COVID-19. Study at large: Sample material is recorded as cDNA or gDNA derived from T cells, B-cell-depleted T cells, or PBMCs.

Original handling: Quantification of nucleated cells was approximated via reference gene primer amplification. Clones were sequenced by immunoSEQ multiplex PCR, and TCRdb holds only the in-frame ones, with some missing. The D gene and trimming were derived from the DNA, and the V and J assignments and clone size from that table. This sample has about 350,000 clones, with 87% found just once. The TCR comes from a woman aged 25 to 39 who had recovered from COVID-19. V is TRBV11-2 and J is TRBJ1-2, with 7 bases lining up with TRBD1. Sample: PBMCs or T cells enriched from blood (not recorded which). The CDR3 region has the DNA TGTGCCAGCAGCCTCCCACAAGACAGGGTAGGGTATGGCTACACCTTC. Encoded protein: CASSLPQDRVGYGYTF.